The rows below give T cell receptor beta chains drawn from one sample of a study of T cell responses to AZD1222 COVID-19 vaccine. TCRdb's table, derived via immunoSEQ multiplex PCR, lists solely in-frame clones and lacks some. The sample contains more than 50,000 clones, approximately 90% of which appear only once. Sequenced material: peripheral blood, taken on day 0 of AZD1222 vaccination. Receptors were obtained from an adult in good health. Both conserved end residues are part of each CDR3. The D gene is left open where the match is weak. The listing skips clone size in some rows; elsewhere it reads once, few, many or a size class.

TRBJ2-2 | NA | TRBV5-1 | few | TGCGCCAGCAGCCCCACCCAACAAGGTGGGGAGCTGTTTTTT | CASSPTQQGGELFF
TRBJ2-7 | TRBD1 | TRBV7-6 | NA | TGTGCCAGCAGCTTAGGGACAGGGGGGATGTGGGAGCAGTACTTC | CASSLGTGGMWEQYF
TRBJ1-6 | NA | TRBV4-1 | NA | TGCGCCAGCAGCCAAGAATGGGGCGGGAACTATAATTCACCCCTCCACTTT | CASSQEWGGNYNSPLHF
TRBJ2-7 | NA | TRBV9 | NA | TGTGCCAGCAGCGTAGGGGGGACCCAATCCTACGAGCAGTACTTC | CASSVGGTQSYEQYF
TRBJ2-3 | NA | TRBV7-3 | NA | TGTGCCAGCAGCTTAAGGAGCCCCCCGAGGAGGGACGGCACAGATACGCAGTATTTT | CASSLRSPPRRDGTDTQYF
TRBJ2-1 | NA | TRBV10-2 | few | TGCGCCAGCTGTGGACCAGGACTCCCCTATGAGCAGTTCTTC | CASCGPGLPYEQFF
TRBJ1-6 | TRBD1 | TRBV14 | NA | TGTGCCAGCAGCCCCGGGACAGCTAATTCACCCCTCCACTTT | CASSPGTANSPLHF
TRBJ1-2 | NA | TRBV7-6 | NA | TGTGCCAGCAGCTTATCCAAGGGGAGGGGGGTTCAGGGCCGTACTAACTATGGCTACACCTTC | CASSLSKGRGVQGRTNYGYTF
TRBJ1-3 | TRBD1 | TRBV3-1/TRBV3-2 | NA | TGTGCCAGCAGCCCCGGGGACAGGGAGAACACCATATATTTT | CASSPGDRENTIYF
TRBJ2-7 | NA | TRBV10-2 | NA | TGCGCCAGCAGTGAGTCGCTGATAGCTTACGAGCAGTACTTC | CASSESLIAYEQYF
TRBJ1-1 | TRBD1 | TRBV5-4 | NA | TGTGCCAGCAGCTACCGACAGGGGGGTATGGACACTGAAGCTTTCTTT | CASSYRQGGMDTEAFF
TRBJ1-2 | NA | TRBV12-2 | NA | TGTGCAAGTCGCTTAGCAAGGCAGCCCTATGGCTACACCTTC | CASRLARQPYGYTF
TRBJ2-7 | TRBD1 | TRBV18 | few | TGTGCCAGCTCACCCCCGGGACAGGGGGCCGGCGAGCAGTACTTC | CASSPPGQGAGEQYF
TRBJ1-2 | NA | TRBV12-3/TRBV12-4 | NA | TGTGCCAGCAGTTCGACAGGCTATGGCTACACCTTC | CASSSTGYGYTF
TRBJ1-1 | NA | TRBV9 | NA | TGTGCCAGCAGCGTAGATGGCAGGGGATTGAACACTGAAGCTTTCTTT | CASSVDGRGLNTEAFF
TRBJ1-6 | TRBD1 | TRBV9 | NA | TGTGCCAGCAGCCCGGGACAGGGAAAGGATTCACCCCTCCACTTT | CASSPGQGKDSPLHF
TRBJ2-6 | NA | TRBV18 | NA | TGTGCCAGCTCACCACCGGCCTACTCTGGGGCCAACGTCCTGACTTTC | CASSPPAYSGANVLTF
TRBJ2-1 | NA | TRBV19 | NA | TGTGCCAGTAGTATAGATGGGGGCCTGGGGGATGAGCAGTTCTTC | CASSIDGGLGDEQFF
TRBJ2-7 | TRBD1 | TRBV13 | NA | TGTGCCAGCAGCTTAGCAGGGGGTAGGGGCGAGCAGTACTTC | CASSLAGGRGEQYF
TRBJ2-7 | TRBD2 | TRBV7-8 | NA | TGTGCCAGCAGCCATTCTAGCGGGGGCCGCTACGAGCAGTACTTC | CASSHSSGGRYEQYF
TRBJ1-1 | NA | TRBV5-1 | NA | TGCGCCAGCAGCTTGGTGGTCGGGACTGAAGCTTTCTTT | CASSLVVGTEAFF
TRBJ1-2 | TRBD1 | TRBV6-5 | NA | TGTGCCAGCCGACAACAGGGGGCCGGCTATGGCTACACCTTC | CASRQQGAGYGYTF
TRBJ1-2 | NA | TRBV5-4 | NA | TGTGCCAGCAGCTTGGCGGCAGCTAACTATGGCTACACCTTC | CASSLAAANYGYTF
TRBJ1-5 | NA | TRBV7-9 | NA | TGTGCCAGCAGCTTAGGGGTAGGGCCCAATCAGCCCCAGCATTTT | CASSLGVGPNQPQHF
TRBJ1-4 | NA | TRBV19 | NA | TGTGCCAGTAGTAACCCTATTGAAGGTGGTGAAAAACTGTTTTTT | CASSNPIEGGEKLFF
TRBJ1-4 | NA | TRBV18 | NA | TGTGCCAGCTCACCACCCCCGGGGGCAACTAATGAAAAACTGTTTTTT | CASSPPPGATNEKLFF
TRBJ1-1 | NA | TRBV3-1/TRBV3-2 | once | TGTGCCAGCAGCCAGGGCACCCAACAGGGAGCTTTCTTT | CASSQGTQQGAFF
TRBJ2-1 | NA | TRBV6-5 | NA | TGTGCCAGCAGTCGCTCATACAATGAGCAGTTCTTC | CASSRSYNEQFF
TRBJ1-1 | NA | TRBV7-3 | NA | TGTGCCAGCAGCTTAACTAACCGAGGGACTGAAGCTTTCTTT | CASSLTNRGTEAFF
TRBJ1-5 | NA | TRBV5-6 | NA | TGTGCCAGCAGCCGGAGGGGAAGCCATTATAGCAATCAGCCCCAGCATTTT | CASSRRGSHYSNQPQHF
TRBJ2-5 | NA | TRBV2 | NA | TGTGCCAGCACCCGAAGGGGAGAGACCCAGTACTTC | CASTRRGETQYF
TRBJ1-2 | NA | TRBV20-1 | NA | TGCAGTGTTATGGAGGTAGAGGGCTACACCTTC | CSVMEVEGYTF
TRBJ1-2 | TRBD1 | TRBV30 | NA | TGTGCCTGGAACCCCTTGGACAGGGTAGTTTATGGCTACACCTTC | CAWNPLDRVVYGYTF
TRBJ2-2 | NA | TRBV9 | NA | TGTGCCAGCAGCGGGACAGCTATAGCCTCGAACACCGGGGAGCTGTTTTTT | CASSGTAIASNTGELFF
TRBJ1-2 | TRBD1 | TRBV5-5 | NA | TGTGCCAGCAGCACAACGGACAGGGCCGGAGGCTACACCTTC | CASSTTDRAGGYTF
TRBJ1-5 | NA | TRBV7-8 | NA | TGTGCCAGCAGCTCGAGGGGGGGTTATCAGCCCCAGCATTTT | CASSSRGGYQPQHF
TRBJ1-3 | NA | TRBV6-5 | NA | TGTGCCAGCAGCGGAGGGGGGTTCTCTGGAAACACCATATATTTT | CASSGGGFSGNTIYF
TRBJ2-1 | TRBD2 | TRBV19 | NA | TGTGCCAGTAGTAACGCAGCGGGGGGATCGTACAATGAGCAGTTCTTC | CASSNAAGGSYNEQFF
TRBJ2-7 | NA | TRBV25-1 | NA | TGTGCCAGCAGTGAATTAGGCAACGCCTACGAGCAGTACTTC | CASSELGNAYEQYF
TRBJ1-6 | NA | TRBV3-1/TRBV3-2 | NA | TGTGCCAGCAGCCAATCTTTGGGAAGCAATTCACCCCTCCACTTT | CASSQSLGSNSPLHF
TRBJ2-7 | NA | TRBV2 | NA | TGTGCCAGCAGTGACCGGGACACCCCTTTAAAGCAGTACTTC | CASSDRDTPLKQYF
TRBJ1-3 | TRBD1 | TRBV7-8 | NA | TGTGCCAGCAGCTTAGTTCCCAGGGGGGTAGACACCATATATTTT | CASSLVPRGVDTIYF
TRBJ1-6 | NA | TRBV25-1 | NA | TGTGCCAGCAGTGAAACAGGGTGGAGTAATTCACCCCTCCACTTT | CASSETGWSNSPLHF
TRBJ2-1 | NA | TRBV12-3/TRBV12-4 | NA | TGTGCCAGCAGTTTTAGGGGGGACAATGAGCAGTTCTTC | CASSFRGDNEQFF
TRBJ2-4 | NA | TRBV30 | NA | TGTGCCTGGAGCCCTTCGTTGGGACTGAAGAACATTCAGTACTTC | CAWSPSLGLKNIQYF
TRBJ1-4 | NA | TRBV9 | NA | TGTGCCAGCAGCACGACAGGAACTGGTGAAAAACTGTTTTTT | CASSTTGTGEKLFF